Shown below are 10 T cell receptor beta chains from a single sample sequenced in a study of shared clonotypes between healthy human individuals (dated by TCRdb to 2019 to 2021). The protocol used for the library was the immunoSEQ multiplex PCR assay. TCRdb carries this immuneACCESS record with in-frame sequences only. Its versions omit some clonotypes, under half of them owing to an unresolved V gene in the studies checked, with the rest unexplained. The sample yields approximately 2,300,000 clones; 85% to 95% were counted once. The top ten clones comprise roughly 0.34% of the sample. Sequenced material: naive CD4+ T cells from PBMCs. This specimen's cell subset or site label, interpreted: CD45RA+ positively selected. Receptors were obtained from a man between 18 and 35 years old in good health. Some clones in this sample may be carry-over from other donors' samples.

The CDR3 DNA is TGTGCCAGCATAGAGGGGAATTCTGAAAAACTGTTTTTT. It is translated as CASIEGNSEKLFF. The V and J genes are TRBV28 and TRBJ1-4; maybe TRBD1 (5 bases). Per germline, CDR1 MDHEN and CDR2 SYDVKM. V was trimmed by 7 bases and J by 7 bases, leaving 13 bases between them. The CDR3 is made up of 13 amino acids.

The V call is TRBV28, the J call TRBJ2-5; 7 bases are shared with TRBD1. The ends lost 3 bases at V and 4 bases at J; junction bases unmatched: 5. This CDR3 has 14 residues. Germline CDR1 is MDHEN and CDR2 is SYDVKM. The CDR3 coding sequence is TGTGCCAGCAGTTTCGACCACAGGGGAGAGACCCAGTACTTC. Translated: CASSFDHRGETQYF.

A note on this clone: Germline and junction disagree at one end, which may indicate a read error. V and J are TRBV11-2 and TRBJ2-1; D tentatively fits TRBD1 or TRBD2 (6 bases each). Germline lookup yields CDR1 SGHAT and CDR2 FQNNGV. This CDR3 comprises 14 residues. The CDR3 DNA reads as TGTGCCAGCAGCTATGTATGGGGGGCCAATGCGCAGTTCTTC. It translates to CASSYVWGANAQFF.

V gene TRBV29-1 combines with J gene TRBJ1-1, with a tentative D call TRBD1 (5 bases). This CDR3 has 16 residues. CDR1 and CDR2 from the germline V gene are SQVTM and ANQGSEA. V lost 4 bases, J lost 1 base, and 19 bases lay in between. The CDR3 loop reads CSVGRLVAGSNTEAFF. In DNA form, the CDR3 reads TGCAGCGTTGGGCGGTTGGTGGCAGGGTCGAACACTGAAGCTTTCTTT.

The V and J genes are TRBV7-2 and TRBJ2-7; no reliable D call. This CDR3 contains 12 residues. V was shortened by 5 bases and J by 4 bases, with 9 bases between the two germline ends. Per the germline V gene, CDR1 is SGHTA and CDR2 is FQGNSA. This chain's CDR3 is CASSPHRYEQYF. The CDR3 bases are TGTGCCAGCAGCCCGCACCGTTACGAGCAGTACTTC.

The chain is built from TRBV7-9 and TRBJ2-5, with D unresolved. The J call is in doubt because the DNA end fits TRBJ2-7 better. CDR3 length: 15 residues. In germline, CDR1 is SEHNR, CDR2 FQNEAQ (reference sequence). The CDR3 protein is CASSLVPGTSYEQYF. Written as DNA, the CDR3 is TGTGCCAGCAGCTTAGTTCCCGGCACCTCCTACGAGCAGTACTTC.

The gene calls are TRBV2 and TRBJ2-7; D tentatively fits TRBD1 or TRBD2 (5 bases each). This CDR3 is 13 amino acids long. Trimming shortened V by 6 bases and J by 5 bases, and 14 bases separated the two germline ends. Germline loops: CDR1 SNHLY, CDR2 FYNNEI. The CDR3 nucleotides are TGTGCCAGCAGGGGGGATGTATTCCACGAGCAGTACTTC. Its protein is CASRGDVFHEQYF.

The V call is TRBV14, the J call TRBJ2-3; 8 bases are shared with TRBD2. Per germline, CDR1 SGHDN and CDR2 FVKESK. The CDR3 sequence is 16 residues long. Trimming took 6 bases from V and 2 from J; bases not matched to a gene: 10. In DNA, the CDR3 is TGTGCCAGCAGTCCGATAGCGGGACACGTCACAGATACGCAGTATTTT. This sequence encodes CASSPIAGHVTDTQYF.

J is TRBJ1-5 and V is TRBV7-2; D uncertain. The CDR3 covers 15 residues. Germline assignment: CDR1 SGHTA and CDR2 FQGNSA. Trimming shortened V by 1 base and J by 6 bases, and 13 bases separated the two germline ends. As DNA, the CDR3 is TGTGCCAGCAGCTTAGGAGAGATAGGGAGTCAGCCCCAGCATTTT. It translates to CASSLGEIGSQPQHF.

V usage is TRBV19 and J usage is TRBJ2-7; D is unclear. Germline loops: CDR1 LNHDA, CDR2 SQIVND (reference sequence). V lost 4 bases, J lost 0 bases, and 10 bases lay in between. The CDR3 is 14 residues long. The CDR3 nucleotides are TGTGCCAGTAGTAGGTCCGTGGGCTCCTACGAGCAGTACTTC. It codes for CASSRSVGSYEQYF.